The 15 T cell receptor beta chains below all came from one sample that was sequenced in a study of blood T cell repertoires in COVID-19. The method was immunoSEQ multiplex PCR; TCRdb's version includes in-frame clones alone and lacks a portion of them. The table has about 120,000 clones, about 84% seen once. Material for sequencing was peripheral blood. The receptor set was obtained from a man in his sixties with acute or convalescent COVID-19.

The chain combines TRBV7-8 with TRBJ2-2; TRBD1 matches 11 bases. The CDR3 runs to 16 residues. The junction had 2 bases not matched to a gene; V was cut back by 1 base and J by 4 bases. The germline gives CDR1 SGHVS, CDR2 FQNEAQ. The CDR3 sequence is CASSLDGTGGTGELFF. The CDR3, as DNA: TGTGCCAGCAGCTTAGACGGGACAGGGGGCACCGGGGAGCTGTTTTTT.

The genes are TRBV5-1 and TRBJ2-7; D remains ambiguous. The CDR3 has 14 amino acids. The germline gives CDR1 SGHRS, CDR2 YFSETQ. Trimming cost V 0 bases and J 5 bases, with 12 bases left between them. The CDR3 loop is CASSLEPLRDEQYF. In DNA, the CDR3 is TGCGCCAGCAGCTTGGAACCCCTCCGGGACGAGCAGTACTTC. The entire variable domain, with the rest obtained from reference TRBV5-1 and TRBJ2-7, is as follows: KAGVTQTPRYLIKTRGQQVTLSCSPISGHRSVSWYQQTPGQGLQFLFEYFSETQRNKGNFPGRFSGRQFSNSRSEMNVSTLELGDSALYLCASSLEPLRDEQYFGPGTRLTVT.

V usage is TRBV11-3 and J usage is TRBJ2-4, with 8 bases fitting TRBD1. J was trimmed by 8 bases and V by 5 bases; bases with no gene match: 8. Germline loops: CDR1 SGHNT, CDR2 YENEEA. The CDR3 consists of 14 residues. CDR3 loop: CASSLRQGSDIQYF. In DNA form, the CDR3 reads TGTGCCAGCAGCCTCCGACAGGGGTCGGACATTCAGTACTTC.

This sequence joins TRBV6-2 or TRBV6-3 and TRBJ1-5; 9 bases match TRBD1. Germline values: CDR1 MNHEY, CDR2 SVGEGT. V shed 2 bases and J 9 bases; nucleotides not matched to a gene: 14. This CDR3 is 17 amino acids long. The CDR3 region has the DNA TGTGCCAGCAGTTACCAGGACAGGGGCCGATGGCTCGGGCCCCAGCATTTT. Amino acid sequence: CASSYQDRGRWLGPQHF.

Only one count was recorded for this clone. The CDR3 reads CASSVGLAGTYEQYF. Written as DNA, the CDR3 is TGTGCCAGCAGCGTGGGACTAGCGGGAACCTACGAGCAGTACTTC. The genes are TRBV27 and TRBJ2-7; 13 bases agree with TRBD2. This CDR3 comprises 15 residues. V lost 6 bases, J lost 2 bases, and 4 bases stayed unmatched. Looked up from germline, CDR1 is MNHEY and CDR2 is SMNVEV (reference sequence).

This chain uses TRBV28 with TRBJ1-5; TRBD1 aligns across 8 bases. Germline V lookup: CDR1 MDHEN, CDR2 SYDVKM. J was trimmed by 5 bases and V by 3 bases; bases with no gene match: 6. This CDR3 region has 15 residues. CDR3 residues: CASSLPGTGYQPQHF. The DNA for the CDR3 is TGTGCCAGCAGTTTGCCCGGGACAGGATATCAGCCCCAGCATTTT. Full variable domain (rest looked up from reference TRBV28 and TRBJ1-5): DVKVTQSSRYLVKRTGEKVFLECVQDMDHENMFWYRQDPGLGLRLIYFSYDVKMKEKGDIPEGYSVSREKKERFSLILESASTNQTSMYLCASSLPGTGYQPQHFGDGTRLSIL.

The gene calls are TRBV28 and TRBJ1-6, with D possibly being TRBD1 (5 bases). Trimming took off 3 bases at V and 9 bases at J, with 15 bases between the two ends. The germline gives CDR1 MDHEN, CDR2 SYDVKM. The CDR3 is 15 amino acids. The CDR3: CASSLGRAMGSPLHF. CDR3 nucleotides: TGTGCCAGCAGTTTGGGCAGGGCAATGGGTTCACCCCTCCACTTT.

The genes are TRBV20-1 and TRBJ2-3; unclear D gene. There are 12 residues in the CDR3. CDR1 and CDR2 from the germline V gene are DFQATT and SNEGSKA (reference sequence). V gave up 3 bases and J gave up 3 bases, with 7 bases separating them. CDR3 region: CSASTETDTQYF. Written as DNA, the CDR3 is TGCAGTGCTAGTACAGAGACAGATACGCAGTATTTT.

The chain links TRBV6-2 or TRBV6-3 to TRBJ2-2; TRBD2 agrees at 10 bases. The CDR3 has 16 amino acids. The germline CDR1 and CDR2 sequences are MNHEY and SVGEGT. The ends lost 0 bases at V and 5 bases at J; junction bases unmatched: 3. The CDR3 here is CASSYSPGLATGELFF. As DNA, the CDR3 is TGTGCCAGCAGTTACTCGCCGGGACTAGCGACCGGGGAGCTGTTTTTT.

The V and J genes are TRBV2 and TRBJ1-3, with TRBD1 identical over 9 bases. Germline V gene lookup returns CDR1 SNHLY and CDR2 FYNNEI. The CDR3 is 14 amino acids. V trimming: 5 bases; J trimming: 4 bases; junction bases outside the gene matches: 3. In DNA, the CDR3 is TGTGCCAGCAGTCCGGGACAGGGAGGAAACACCATATATTTT. Residues: CASSPGQGGNTIYF.

This sequence joins TRBV13 and TRBJ2-2; the match to TRBD2 covers 7 bases. The V gene end was trimmed by 1 base and the J gene end by 6 bases; junction bases not matched to a gene: 14. Germline V lookup: CDR1 PRHDT, CDR2 FYEKMQ (reference sequence). This CDR3 spans 18 amino acids. This CDR3 reads CASSLVGRRETRAGELFF. CDR3 bases: TGTGCCAGCAGCTTAGTTGGTCGGCGGGAGACCCGGGCCGGGGAGCTGTTTTTT.

This clone was seen a few times. J is TRBJ2-1 and V is TRBV4-2; 9 bases are a match to TRBD2. Trimming removed 6 bases from V and 8 bases from J; junction bases left unmatched: 14. CDR1 and CDR2 from the germline V gene are LGHNA and YNFKEQ. The length of the CDR3 is 16 residues. CDR3 coding DNA: TGTGCCAGCAGTCCCGAGGCGGGAGGGCCAAGGTATGAGCAGTTCTTC. It encodes CASSPEAGGPRYEQFF.

The V gene is TRBV9, the J gene TRBJ2-3, with 9 positions matching TRBD2. Germline V gives CDR1 SGDLS, CDR2 YYNGEE. This CDR3 contains 16 residues. V dropped 0 bases and J dropped 8; count of bases not matched to a gene: 10. The CDR3 nucleotides are TGTGCCAGCAGCGTAGTTGATAGCGGGAGCTCGGGTACGCAGTATTTT. Its protein is CASSVVDSGSSGTQYF.

The V call is TRBV15, the J call TRBJ1-5; possible D gene TRBD1, 6 bases. There are 16 residues in the CDR3. With 3 bases removed from V and 5 bases from J, the gap between germline ends came to 17 bases. From germline, CDR1 is LNHNV and CDR2 YYDKDF (reference sequence). The CDR3 spells CATSSVGGARYQPQHF. The CDR3 region has the DNA TGTGCCACCAGCAGCGTTGGGGGGGCGCGGTATCAGCCCCAGCATTTT.

The rearrangement links TRBV7-9 to TRBJ2-7; maybe TRBD1 (8 bases). Germline V gene lookup returns CDR1 SEHNR and CDR2 FQNEAQ (reference sequence). This CDR3 comprises 15 residues. Trimming cost V 4 bases and J 5 bases, with 18 bases left between them. As DNA, the CDR3 is TGTGCCAGCAGCTCCCAGGGGGCGCGGGAGCACGAGCAGTACTTC. This sequence encodes CASSSQGAREHEQYF.